This TCR beta chain was identified in a study of cytomegalovirus exposure and HLA in healthy donors. Only a few counts were recorded for this clone. Germline CDR1 reads SGHTA; CDR2 reads FQGTGA. The CDR3 sequence is 14 residues long. V lost 3 bases to trimming and J lost 1 base; unmatched junction nucleotides: 1. The PCR made use of 60 Vbeta and 13 Jbeta primers. Measured with immunoSEQ multiplex PCR; TCRdb has only the in-frame clones, and not every one. The sample includes roughly 150,000 clones, roughly 79% of them seen just once. The sequence was obtained from a man between 35 and 55 years old in good health and CMV-seronegative. This chain connects TRBV7-3 to TRBJ2-5; TRBD2 aligns across 8 bases. Sequencing was carried out using PBMCs. CDR3 sequence (DNA): TGTGCCAGCAGCTTTACTAGCGGCCAAGAGACCCAGTACTTC. Translation: CASSFTSGQETQYF. The full variable domain, in which reference TRBV7-3 and TRBJ2-5 provide the parts outside the CDR3, is GAGVSQTPSNKVTEKGKYVELRCDPISGHTALYWYRQSLGQGPEFLIYFQGTGAADDSGLPNDRFFAVRPEGSVSTLKIQRTERGDSAVYLCASSFTSGQETQYFGPGTRLLVL.